Following are 3 T cell receptor beta chains from one sample sequenced in a study of T cell responses to AZD1222 COVID-19 vaccine. The assay was immunoSEQ multiplex PCR, and TCRdb's table has in-frame clones only and misses some. The sample holds 150,000 to 200,000 clones, approximately 90% seen once. The sequenced sample was peripheral blood, obtained 28 days after the second AZD1222 dose. The origin of the receptors is an adult who received the AZD1222 COVID-19 vaccine.

Concerning this clone: Germline is not matched at one junction end, which may reflect a read error. V and J are TRBV20-1 and TRBJ2-1, with a possible D match to TRBD2 (5 bases). The CDR3 contains 11 residues. Germline-derived CDR1 and CDR2 are DFQATT and SNEGSKA (reference sequence). The CDR3 DNA sequence: TGCAGGGCTAGTCCGGGGAATGAGCAGTTCTTC. Protein product: CRASPGNEQFF.

J is TRBJ2-7 and V is TRBV19; 9 bases align to TRBD1. Germline trimming cut 4 bases from V and 6 bases from J; bases unmatched to any gene: 7. Germline V lookup: CDR1 LNHDA, CDR2 SQIVND (reference sequence). The CDR3 is 14 residues long. The CDR3 nucleotides read TGTGCCAGTAGTACGCCACAGGGGGCGGGCGAGCAGTACTTC. It encodes CASSTPQGAGEQYF.

V is TRBV5-4 and J is TRBJ2-7; 7 nucleotides align to TRBD1. V was pared by 2 bases and J by 3 bases, with 11 bases of the junction left unmatched. This CDR3 contains 16 residues. In germline, CDR1 is SGHNT, CDR2 YYREEE (reference sequence). CDR3 amino acids: CASSFPGSTGFYEQYF. CDR3 DNA: TGTGCCAGCAGCTTTCCGGGGTCGACAGGGTTCTACGAGCAGTACTTC.